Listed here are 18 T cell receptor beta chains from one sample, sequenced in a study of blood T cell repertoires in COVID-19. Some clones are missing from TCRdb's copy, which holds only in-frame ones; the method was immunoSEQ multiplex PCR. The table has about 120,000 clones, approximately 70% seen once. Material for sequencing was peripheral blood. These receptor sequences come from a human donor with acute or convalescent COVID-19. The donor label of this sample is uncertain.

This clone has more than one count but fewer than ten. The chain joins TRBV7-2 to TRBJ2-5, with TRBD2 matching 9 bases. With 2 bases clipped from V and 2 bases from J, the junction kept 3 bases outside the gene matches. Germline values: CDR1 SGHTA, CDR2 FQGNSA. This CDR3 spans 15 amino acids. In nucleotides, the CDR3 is TGTGCCAGCAGCTTACACGCGGGGGGGCAAGAGACCCAGTACTTC. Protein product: CASSLHAGGQETQYF.

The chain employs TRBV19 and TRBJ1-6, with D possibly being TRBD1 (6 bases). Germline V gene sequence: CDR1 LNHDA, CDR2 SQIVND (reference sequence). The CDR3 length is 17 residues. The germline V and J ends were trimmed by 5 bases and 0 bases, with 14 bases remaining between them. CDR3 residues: CASSFGTPSSYNSPLHF. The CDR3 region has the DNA TGTGCCAGTAGTTTTGGGACACCGAGCTCCTATAATTCACCCCTCCACTTT. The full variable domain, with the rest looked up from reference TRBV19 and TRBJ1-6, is DGGITQSPKYLFRKEGQNVTLSCEQNLNHDAMYWYRQDPGQGLRLIYYSQIVNDFQKGDIAEGYSVSREKKESFPLTVTSAQKNPTAFYLCASSFGTPSSYNSPLHFGNGTRLTVT.

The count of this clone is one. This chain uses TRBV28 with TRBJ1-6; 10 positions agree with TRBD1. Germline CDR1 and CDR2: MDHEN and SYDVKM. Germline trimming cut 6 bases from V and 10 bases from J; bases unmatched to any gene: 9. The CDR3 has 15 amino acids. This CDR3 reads CASSPEGQGNSPLHF. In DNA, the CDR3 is TGTGCCAGCAGCCCTGAGGGACAGGGGAACTCACCCCTCCACTTT.

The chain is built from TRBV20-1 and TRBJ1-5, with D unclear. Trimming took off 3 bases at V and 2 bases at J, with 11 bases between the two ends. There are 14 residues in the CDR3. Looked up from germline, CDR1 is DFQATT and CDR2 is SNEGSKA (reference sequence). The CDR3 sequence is CSASHLGGNQPQHF. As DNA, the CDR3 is TGCAGTGCTAGTCATCTCGGGGGCAATCAGCCCCAGCATTTT.

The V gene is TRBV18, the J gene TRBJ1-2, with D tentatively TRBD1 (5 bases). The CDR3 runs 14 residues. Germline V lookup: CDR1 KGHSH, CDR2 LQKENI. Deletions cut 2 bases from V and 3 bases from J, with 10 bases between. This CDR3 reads CASSPRQNDYGYTF. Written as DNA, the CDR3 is TGTGCCAGCTCACCAAGACAGAATGACTATGGCTACACCTTC.

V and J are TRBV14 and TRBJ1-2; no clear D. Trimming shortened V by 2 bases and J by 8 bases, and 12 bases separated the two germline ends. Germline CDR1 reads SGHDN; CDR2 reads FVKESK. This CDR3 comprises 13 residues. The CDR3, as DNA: TGTGCCAGCAGCCAATCTAGGAACAACGGCTACACCTTC. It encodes CASSQSRNNGYTF. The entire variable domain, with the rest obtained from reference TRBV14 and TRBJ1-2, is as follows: EAGVTQFPSHSVIEKGQTVTLRCDPISGHDNLYWYRRVMGKEIKFLLHFVKESKQDESGMPNNRFLAERTGGTYSTLKVQPAELEDSGVYFCASSQSRNNGYTFGSGTRLTVV.

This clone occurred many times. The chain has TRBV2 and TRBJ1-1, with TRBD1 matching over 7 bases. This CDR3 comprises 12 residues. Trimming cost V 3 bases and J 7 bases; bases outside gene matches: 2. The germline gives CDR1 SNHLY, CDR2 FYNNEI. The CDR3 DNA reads TGTGCCAGCAGTGAGACAGGGCTTGAAGCTTTCTTT. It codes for CASSETGLEAFF.

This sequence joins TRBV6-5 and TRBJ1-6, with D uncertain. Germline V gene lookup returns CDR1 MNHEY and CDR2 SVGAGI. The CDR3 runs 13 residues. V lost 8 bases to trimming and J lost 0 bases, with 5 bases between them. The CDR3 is CASEGSYNSPLHF. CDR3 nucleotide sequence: TGTGCCAGCGAGGGCTCCTATAATTCACCCCTCCACTTT.

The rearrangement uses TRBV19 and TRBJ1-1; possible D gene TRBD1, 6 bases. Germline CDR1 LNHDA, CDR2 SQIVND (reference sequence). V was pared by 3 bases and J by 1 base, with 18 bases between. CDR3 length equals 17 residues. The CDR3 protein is CASSMRGSHATNTEAFF. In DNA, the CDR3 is TGTGCCAGTAGTATGAGGGGGTCCCATGCGACGAACACTGAAGCTTTCTTT.

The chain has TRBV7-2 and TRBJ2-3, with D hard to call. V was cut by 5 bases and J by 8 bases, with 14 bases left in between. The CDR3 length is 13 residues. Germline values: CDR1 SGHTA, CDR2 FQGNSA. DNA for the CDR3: TGTGCCAGCAGCGCCTCCGTATGGGCTACGCAGTATTTT. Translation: CASSASVWATQYF. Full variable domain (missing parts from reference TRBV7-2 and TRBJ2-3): GAGVSQSPSNKVTEKGKDVELRCDPISGHTALYWYRQSLGQGLEFLIYFQGNSAPDKSGLPSDRFSAERTGGSVSTLTIQRTQQEDSAVYLCASSASVWATQYFGPGTRLTVL.

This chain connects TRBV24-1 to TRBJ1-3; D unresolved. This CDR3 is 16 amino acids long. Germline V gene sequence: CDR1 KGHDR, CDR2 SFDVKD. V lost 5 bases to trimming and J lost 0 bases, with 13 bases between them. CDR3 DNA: TGTGCCACCAGTGGCACTGGAGACGACTCTGGAAACACCATATATTTT. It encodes CATSGTGDDSGNTIYF.

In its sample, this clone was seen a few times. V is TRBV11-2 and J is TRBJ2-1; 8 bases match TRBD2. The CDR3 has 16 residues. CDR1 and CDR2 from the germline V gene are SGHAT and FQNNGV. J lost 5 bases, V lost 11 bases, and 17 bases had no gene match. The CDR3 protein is CASKLLIGGVNNEQFF. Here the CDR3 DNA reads TGTGCCTCAAAACTTTTGATCGGGGGGGTTAACAATGAGCAGTTCTTC.

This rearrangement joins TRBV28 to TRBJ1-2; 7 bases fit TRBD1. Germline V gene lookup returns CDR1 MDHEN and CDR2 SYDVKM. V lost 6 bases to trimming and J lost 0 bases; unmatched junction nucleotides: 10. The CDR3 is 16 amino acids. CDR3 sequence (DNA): TGTGCCAGCAGGACCGTAGGGACAGATTCTAACTATGGCTACACCTTC. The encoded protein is CASRTVGTDSNYGYTF.

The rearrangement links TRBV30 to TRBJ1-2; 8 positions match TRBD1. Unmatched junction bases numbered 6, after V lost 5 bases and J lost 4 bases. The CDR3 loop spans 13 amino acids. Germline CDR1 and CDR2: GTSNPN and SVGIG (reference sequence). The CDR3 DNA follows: TGTGCCTGGCAAGGACAGGGACTCTATGGCTACACCTTC. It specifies CAWQGQGLYGYTF.

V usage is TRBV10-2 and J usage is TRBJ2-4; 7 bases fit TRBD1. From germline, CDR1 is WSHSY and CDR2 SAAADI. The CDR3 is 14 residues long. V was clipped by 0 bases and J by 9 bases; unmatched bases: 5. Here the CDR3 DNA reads TGCGCCAGCAGTGAGTCAAACAGGGGCGGCATTCAGTACTTC. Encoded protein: CASSESNRGGIQYF.

This CDR3 is CASSPTGGGTEAFF. CDR3 DNA: TGTGCCAGCTCACCCACCGGGGGGGGAACTGAAGCTTTCTTT. The rearrangement joins TRBV18 to TRBJ1-1; TRBD1 might be the D (5 bases). The germline V gene encodes CDR1 KGHSH and CDR2 LQKENI. CDR3 length: 14 amino acids. Trimming left V 3 bases short and J 5 bases short, with 13 bases between.

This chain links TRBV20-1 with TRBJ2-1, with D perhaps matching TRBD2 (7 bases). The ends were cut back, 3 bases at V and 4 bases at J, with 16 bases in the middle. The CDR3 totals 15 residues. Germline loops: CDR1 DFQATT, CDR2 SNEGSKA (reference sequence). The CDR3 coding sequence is TGCAGTGCTAGTCACGCGGGGGCAGGGTACAATGAGCAGTTCTTC. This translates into CSASHAGAGYNEQFF.

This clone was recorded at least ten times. For the CDR3, the DNA is TGTGCCAGCAGCCGAATGCTGAGGGGGCGCGGGTCTGGAAACACCATATATTTT. This gives the protein CASSRMLRGRGSGNTIYF. The chain combines TRBV7-9 with TRBJ1-3; 7 bases map to TRBD1. J gave up 1 base and V 5 bases, and 14 bases lay outside the gene matches. This CDR3 comprises 18 residues. Germline CDR1 reads SEHNR; CDR2 reads FQNEAQ (reference sequence).